The clone carrying this T cell receptor (beta chain) came up a few times. What it recognizes is unknown. The CDR3 loop spans 14 amino acids. Germline CDR1 reads ENHRY; CDR2 reads SYGVKD. V dropped 6 bases and J dropped 7; count of bases not matched to a gene: 5. The data were taken from a study of identical twins. Study results and caveats: Beta out-of-frame sequences showed weaker excess twin sharing.

A universal primer site came from template switching; cDNA carried unique molecular identifiers. TCRdb re-derived calls from the 5' RACE reads in MiXCR, one entry per CDR3 protein. The data show hundreds of thousands of distinct CDR3 sequences, 7% to 7.5% seen once. This same sample was also taken into another study, of yellow fever vaccine responses in identical twins.

The sequenced material came from PBMCs. This sequence was found in a woman under 30 in good health. The chain recombines TRBV10-3 with TRBJ2-1, with TRBD2 identical over 11 bases. The CDR3 reads CAIRGTSGANEQFF. The CDR3 DNA follows: TGTGCCATCAGGGGGACTAGCGGAGCGAATGAGCAGTTCTTC.